One sample yielded the 12 T cell receptor beta chains listed below, sequenced in a study of neurological immune-mediated disorders (dated by TCRdb to between 2017 and 2020). The method behind the library was 5' RACE. Sequencing was carried out with an Illumina HiSeq 2500. TCRdb took the public reads, trimmed them with fastp at Q25, ran MiXCR for clone calling and kept in-frame beta chains. When rows share a CDR3 protein, they turn into one entry using the most common DNA and genes. Recorded for this sample are approximately 77,000 distinct CDR3 sequences; about 9.7% of them occurred a single time. The ten top clones hold 1.5% to 2% of the sample. The sample was PBMCs. The receptors were sampled from a man in his fifties in good health.

This clonotype was recorded at least ten times. The V gene is TRBV4-3, the J gene TRBJ1-2; 7 nucleotides match TRBD1. This CDR3 is 18 amino acids long. CDR1 is LGHNA, CDR2 YSLEER, per germline. The ends lost 1 base at V and 5 bases at J; junction bases unmatched: 16. The DNA for the CDR3 is TGCGCCAGCAGCCAAGCTGCGAGAACAGGGGATCTTTGGTATGGCTACACCTTC. This translates into CASSQAARTGDLWYGYTF.

This clonotype was seen at least ten times. This chain connects TRBV7-9 to TRBJ2-4; TRBD1 matches at 7 bases. This CDR3 contains 19 residues. Germline V lookup: CDR1 SEHNR, CDR2 FQNEAQ (reference sequence). Losses at the gene ends were 5 bases for V and 0 bases for J; bases not matched to a gene: 16. The CDR3 DNA sequence: TGTGCCAGCAGCCCCGGGACAGCGTTGCCTCCACTAGCCAAAAACATTCAGTACTTC. This sequence encodes CASSPGTALPPLAKNIQYF. The full variable domain, with the rest looked up from reference TRBV7-9 and TRBJ2-4, is DTGVSQNPRHKITKRGQNVTFRCDPISEHNRLYWYRQTLGQGPEFLTYFQNEAQLEKSRLLSDRFSAERPKGSFSTLEIQRTEQGDSAMYLCASSPGTALPPLAKNIQYFGAGTRLSVL.

Note on this clonotype: The junction and the germline gene differ at one end; a read error may be behind it. The chain links TRBV20-1 to TRBJ2-7, with D tentatively TRBD2 (7 bases). CDR1 is DFQATT and CDR2 is SNEGSKA in the germline V gene (reference sequence). CDR3 length: 15 residues. The CDR3 sequence is CSTRGGGRETYEQYF. The DNA of the CDR3 is TGCAGTACTAGGGGGGGTGGCAGGGAAACCTACGAGCAGTACTTC.

This clonotype appeared many times. V and J are TRBV21-1 and TRBJ1-1; no DNA check was done on the table's D call, TRBD1. TRBV21-1 is classified as a pseudogene. The CDR3 sequence is 15 residues long. Here the CDR3 reads CASSTPDSLNTEAFF. DNA of the CDR3: TGTGCCAGCAGCACCCCGGACAGTCTGAACACTGAAGCTTTCTTT.

This rearrangement joins TRBV29-1 to TRBJ2-7; no clear D gene. V was cut by 7 bases and J by 3 bases, with 16 bases left in between. CDR1 is SQVTM and CDR2 is ANQGSEA in the germline V gene. CDR3 size: 13 residues. As DNA, the CDR3 is TGCAGCGCTGGAAACAAGTGGGACTACGAGCAGTACTTC. It is translated as CSAGNKWDYEQYF.

This clonotype was seen only a few times. The chain couples TRBV19 to TRBJ1-2; D gene uncertain. The germline V gene encodes CDR1 LNHDA and CDR2 SQIVND (reference sequence). Trimming took 6 bases from V and 6 from J, leaving 20 bases between them. This CDR3 has 15 residues. CDR3 sequence reads: CASRIPSRLVDGYTF. The CDR3 coding sequence is TGTGCCAGTAGGATCCCAAGCAGGCTGGTGGATGGCTACACCTTC.

This clonotype was seen repeatedly, ten times or more. The V gene is TRBV18, the J gene TRBJ2-7; TRBD1 is a possible D gene (6 bases). The V end was cut by 5 bases, the J end by 5 bases, with 16 bases between. Germline values: CDR1 KGHSH, CDR2 LQKENI. This CDR3 has 14 amino acids. The CDR3 DNA follows: TGTGCCAGCTCAGCACAGGGTCAGTCGGACGAGCAGTACTTC. It is translated as CASSAQGQSDEQYF.

This clonotype was counted ten times or more. The chain couples TRBV7-9 to TRBJ2-2, with D perhaps matching TRBD1 (6 bases). Trimming shortened V by 5 bases and J by 0 bases, and 16 bases separated the two germline ends. There are 17 residues in the CDR3. The germline CDR1 and CDR2 sequences are SEHNR and FQNEAQ (reference sequence). CDR3 DNA sequence: TGTGCCAGCAGCGTAACCGGGACAACTTCGAACACCGGGGAGCTGTTTTTT. Translated: CASSVTGTTSNTGELFF.

V is TRBV20-1 and J is TRBJ2-7; 11 nucleotides line up with TRBD2. This CDR3 has 17 residues. CDR1 and CDR2 from the germline V gene are DFQATT and SNEGSKA (reference sequence). J gave up 1 base and V 4 bases, and 12 bases lay outside the gene matches. The CDR3 DNA reads as TGCAGTGCTATCCGGGGACTAGCGGTCCAATCGTCCTACGAGCAGTACTTC. Its protein is CSAIRGLAVQSSYEQYF.

This clonotype showed up many times. V gene TRBV5-1 combines with J gene TRBJ2-5; D could derive from TRBD1 or TRBD2 (5 bases each). CDR1 and CDR2 from the germline V gene are SGHRS and YFSETQ. Deletions cut 3 bases from V and 1 base from J, with 16 bases between. The CDR3 is made up of 16 amino acids. The CDR3 DNA sequence: TGCGCCAGCAGCTACGGGACCTCCCTATTCCAAGAGACCCAGTACTTC. Its translation is CASSYGTSLFQETQYF.

This clonotype was counted at least ten times. The chain is built from TRBV5-6 and TRBJ2-3; TRBD2 is a possible D gene (6 bases). CDR1 is SGHDT and CDR2 is YYEEEE in the germline V gene. The CDR3 contains 16 residues. Trimming removed 4 bases from V and 5 bases from J, with 20 bases in between. CDR3 bases: TGTGCCAGCAGCCTGACGGGGAGGCGAGCTGTAGATACGCAGTATTTT. This encodes CASSLTGRRAVDTQYF. The complete variable domain, with remaining parts taken from reference TRBV5-6 and TRBJ2-3, reads DAGVTQSPTHLIKTRGQQVTLRCSPKSGHDTVSWYQQALGQGPQFIFQYYEEEERQRGNFPDRFSGHQFPNYSSELNVNALLLGDSALYLCASSLTGRRAVDTQYFGPGTRLTVL.

This clonotype was recorded many times. The CDR3 bases are TGCGCCAGCAGCCTTCACACAGGGGAGGCTTTCTTT. Its translation is CASSLHTGEAFF. V gene TRBV5-1 combines with J gene TRBJ1-1; 7 nucleotides agree with TRBD1. CDR1 is SGHRS, CDR2 YFSETQ, per germline. J gave up 11 bases and V 4 bases, and 8 bases lay outside the gene matches. The CDR3 extends over 12 amino acids.